This is a list of T cell receptor beta chains from one sample in a study of cytomegalovirus exposure and HLA in healthy donors. Repertoires were generated with immunoSEQ multiplex PCR, while TCRdb's copy carries only in-frame clones and drops some. The sample contains almost 80,000 clones, 65% to 70% of which appear only once. Sequencing used PBMCs. The receptor source for this set is a woman in her fifties or sixties in good health and CMV-seropositive. CDR3s include the opening cysteine and the closing phenylalanine or tryptophan. A D gene is named only where the DNA matches it firmly. Expanded clones are given a class, and other clones once, few, many or no size at all.

size,J,D,V,DNA,CDR3
-,TRBJ2-7,-,TRBV7-9,TGTGCCAGCAGCCCTGGTAGCTACGAGCAGTACTTC,CASSPGSYEQYF
-,TRBJ2-3,-,TRBV20-1,TGCAGTGCCGGGACTCCTAACCAGTATTTT,CSAGTPNQYF
-,TRBJ1-4,-,TRBV4-1,TGCGCCACACGGCAGGAACAGGCTGCAACTAATGAAAAACTGTTTTTT,CATRQEQAATNEKLFF
few,TRBJ2-5,TRBD2,TRBV7-7,TGTGCCAGCACCCCCCCCGGGGGGGCCGGGACCCAGTACTTC,CASTPPGGAGTQYF
-,TRBJ2-7,TRBD1,TRBV7-9,TGTGCCAGCAGCCCGGGACAGGGATCGGGGGAGCAGTACTTC,CASSPGQGSGEQYF
-,TRBJ2-7,-,TRBV6-4,TGTGCCAGCAGTGTGAGGACAGTCCTCTACGAGCAGTCCTTC,CASSVRTVLYEQSF
-,TRBJ2-5,TRBD2,TRBV7-3,TGTGCCAGCAGCTTCGGCGGGGGGCACCAAGAGACCCAGTACTTC,CASSFGGGHQETQYF
-,TRBJ2-3,-,TRBV7-3,TGTGCCAGCAGCTTAGATCCAGGGATCTTAAATACGCAGTATTTT,CASSLDPGILNTQYF
-,TRBJ1-5,-,TRBV5-5,TGTGCCAGCAGCTTGTCTTTGGGGGGAGGTCAGCCCCAGCATTTT,CASSLSLGGGQPQHF
few,TRBJ1-3,-,TRBV5-1,TGCGCCAGCAGCACCGACAGTTCTGGAAACACCATATATTTT,CASSTDSSGNTIYF
-,TRBJ1-4,TRBD1,TRBV28,TGTGCCAGCAGTTTATCGCAGGGGGCAGGTGAAAAACTGTTTTTT,CASSLSQGAGEKLFF
once,TRBJ2-3,-,TRBV27,TGTGCCACCTTGACGCAGGGGACGGAGATGCAGTATTTT,CATLTQGTEMQYF
-,TRBJ2-1,TRBD1,TRBV4-1,TGCGCCAGCAGCCAACCACACAGGGGGGCCTACAATGAGCAGTTCTTC,CASSQPHRGAYNEQFF
-,TRBJ2-2,TRBD1,TRBV19,TGTGGCACCGGGACAGGTGTTCCCGGGGAGCTGTTTTTT,CGTGTGVPGELFF
few,TRBJ2-1,-,TRBV5-6,TGTGCCAGCAGTATGGGGACTCCCCCCTACAATGAGCAGTTCTTC,CASSMGTPPYNEQFF
few,TRBJ2-5,-,TRBV20-1,TGCAGTGCTAGAGATCAAGGGGACTTC,CSARDQGDF
-,TRBJ2-2,-,TRBV28,TGTGCCAGCAGTAGCCTAAGGGGCGCACCCGGGGAGCTGTTTTTT,CASSSLRGAPGELFF
-,TRBJ2-3,TRBD1,TRBV2,TGTGCCAGCAGTAAGGGGGACAGGGAGGGAGATACGCAGTATTTT,CASSKGDREGDTQYF
-,TRBJ1-2,-,TRBV28,TGTGCCAGCAGCACAGGGTCGGGATTCTATGGCTACACCTTC,CASSTGSGFYGYTF
-,TRBJ2-2,TRBD1,TRBV7-3,TGTGCCAGCAGCTTAAGACAGGGTGGCACCGGGGAGCTGTTTTTT,CASSLRQGGTGELFF
few,TRBJ1-4,-,TRBV2,TGTGCCAGCAGTGAAGGGCAGCGGGCTAATGAAAAACTGTTTTTT,CASSEGQRANEKLFF
-,TRBJ2-2,TRBD1,TRBV10-3,TGTGCCATCAGTGCTACGACAGGGGGTGCCGGGGAGCTGTTTTTT,CAISATTGGAGELFF
-,TRBJ2-3,TRBD2,TRBV5-5,TGTGCCAGCAGCTTGAAAACTAGCGGGCGCTGGTCACAGTATTTT,CASSLKTSGRWSQYF
few,TRBJ2-1,TRBD2,TRBV19,TGTGCCAGTAGTCCTGGACTAGCGGGGGCCTCTTTCCATGAGCAGTTCTTC,CASSPGLAGASFHEQFF
few,TRBJ1-3,-,TRBV7-9,TGTGCCAGCAGCTTAGACGTACACTCTGGAAACACCATATATTTT,CASSLDVHSGNTIYF
few,TRBJ1-1,-,TRBV6-1,TGTGCCAGCAACATAGACCGAGGCAGGAACACTGAAGCTTTCTTT,CASNIDRGRNTEAFF
-,TRBJ2-2,-,TRBV6-5,TGTGCCAGCAGTTTCCAGGAGGCCGGGGAGCTGTTTTTT,CASSFQEAGELFF
-,TRBJ1-1,-,TRBV19,TGTGCCAGTAGTATGGGGGGGTGGCCGAACACTGAAGCTTTCTTT,CASSMGGWPNTEAFF